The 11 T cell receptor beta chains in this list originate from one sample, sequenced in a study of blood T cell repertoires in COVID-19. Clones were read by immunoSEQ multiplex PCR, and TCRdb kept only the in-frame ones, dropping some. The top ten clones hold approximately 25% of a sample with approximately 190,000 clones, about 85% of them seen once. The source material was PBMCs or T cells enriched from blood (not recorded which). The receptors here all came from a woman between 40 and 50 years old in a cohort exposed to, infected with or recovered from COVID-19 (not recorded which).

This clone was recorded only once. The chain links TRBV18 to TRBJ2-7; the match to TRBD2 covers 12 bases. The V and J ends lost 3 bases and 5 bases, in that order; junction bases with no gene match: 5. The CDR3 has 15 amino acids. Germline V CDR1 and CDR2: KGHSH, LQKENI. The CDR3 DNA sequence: TGTGCCAGCTCACCTGGACTAGCGGGAAGCGACGAGCAGTACTTC. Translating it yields CASSPGLAGSDEQYF.

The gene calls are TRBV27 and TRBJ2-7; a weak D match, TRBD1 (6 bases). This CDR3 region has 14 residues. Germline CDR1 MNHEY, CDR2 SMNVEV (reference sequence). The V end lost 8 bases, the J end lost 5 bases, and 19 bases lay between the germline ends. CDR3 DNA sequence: TGTGCCAGCGCTATCAGGGGCTACGTCCACGAGCAGTACTTC. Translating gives CASAIRGYVHEQYF.

CDR3 loop: CSVVDSGNTIYF. In nucleotides, the CDR3 is TGCAGCGTTGTAGACAGTGGAAACACCATATATTTT. This chain connects TRBV29-1 to TRBJ1-3; D is perhaps TRBD1 (5 bases). Germline CDR1 reads SQVTM; CDR2 reads ANQGSEA. The CDR3 loop spans 12 amino acids. Trimming stripped 4 bases from V and 3 bases from J, with 7 bases between.

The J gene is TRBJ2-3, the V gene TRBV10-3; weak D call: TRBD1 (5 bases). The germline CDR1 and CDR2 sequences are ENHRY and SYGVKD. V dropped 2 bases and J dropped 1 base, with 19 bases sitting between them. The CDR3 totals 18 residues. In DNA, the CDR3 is TGTGCCATCAGTGAGCCCCAGGGCCGAAGAGGAGGCACAGATACGCAGTATTTT. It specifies CAISEPQGRRGGTDTQYF.

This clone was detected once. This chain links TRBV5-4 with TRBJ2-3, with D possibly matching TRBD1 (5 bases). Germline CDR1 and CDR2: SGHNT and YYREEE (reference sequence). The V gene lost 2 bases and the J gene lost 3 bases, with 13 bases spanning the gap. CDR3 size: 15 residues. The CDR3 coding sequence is TGTGCCAGCAGCTTCAAGGGGCGATTTACAGATACGCAGTATTTT. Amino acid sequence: CASSFKGRFTDTQYF.

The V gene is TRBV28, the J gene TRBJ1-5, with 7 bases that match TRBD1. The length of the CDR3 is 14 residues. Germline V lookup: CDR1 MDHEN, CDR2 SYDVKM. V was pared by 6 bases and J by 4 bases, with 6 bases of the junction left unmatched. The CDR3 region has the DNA TGTGCCAGCAGCTCCCCGACAGGGAATCAGCCCCAGCATTTT. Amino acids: CASSSPTGNQPQHF. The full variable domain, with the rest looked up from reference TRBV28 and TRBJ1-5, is DVKVTQSSRYLVKRTGEKVFLECVQDMDHENMFWYRQDPGLGLRLIYFSYDVKMKEKGDIPEGYSVSREKKERFSLILESASTNQTSMYLCASSSPTGNQPQHFGDGTRLSIL.

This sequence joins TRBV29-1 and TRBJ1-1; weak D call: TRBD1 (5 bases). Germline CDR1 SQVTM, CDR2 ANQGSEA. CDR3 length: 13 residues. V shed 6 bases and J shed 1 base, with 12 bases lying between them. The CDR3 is CSVRGRKNTEAFF. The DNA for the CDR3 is TGCAGCGTGCGGGGACGGAAGAACACTGAAGCTTTCTTT. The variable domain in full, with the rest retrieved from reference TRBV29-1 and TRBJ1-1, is SAVISQKPSRDICQRGTSLTIQCQVDSQVTMMFWYRQQPGQSLTLIATANQGSEATYESGFVIDKFPISRPNLTFSTLTVSNMSPEDSSIYLCSVRGRKNTEAFFGQGTRLTVV.

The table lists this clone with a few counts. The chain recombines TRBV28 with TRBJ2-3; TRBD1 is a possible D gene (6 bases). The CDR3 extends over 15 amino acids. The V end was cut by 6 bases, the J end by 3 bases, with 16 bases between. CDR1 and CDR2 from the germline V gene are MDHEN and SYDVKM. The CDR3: CASSNRDSGTDTQYF. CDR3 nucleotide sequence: TGTGCCAGCAGCAACAGGGATTCGGGAACAGATACGCAGTATTTT. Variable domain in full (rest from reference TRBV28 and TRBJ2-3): DVKVTQSSRYLVKRTGEKVFLECVQDMDHENMFWYRQDPGLGLRLIYFSYDVKMKEKGDIPEGYSVSREKKERFSLILESASTNQTSMYLCASSNRDSGTDTQYFGPGTRLTVL.

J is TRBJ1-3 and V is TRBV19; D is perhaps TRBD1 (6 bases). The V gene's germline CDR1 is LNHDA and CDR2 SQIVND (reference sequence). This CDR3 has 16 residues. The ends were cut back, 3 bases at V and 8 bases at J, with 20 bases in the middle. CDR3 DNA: TGTGCCAGTAGTATCGGCCCAGACAGGAGCGGCCACACCATATATTTT. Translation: CASSIGPDRSGHTIYF.

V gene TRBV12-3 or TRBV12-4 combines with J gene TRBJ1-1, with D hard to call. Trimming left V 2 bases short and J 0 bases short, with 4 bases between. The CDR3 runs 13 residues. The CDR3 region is CASSLRVNTEAFF. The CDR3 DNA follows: TGTGCCAGCAGTTTACGGGTGAACACTGAAGCTTTCTTT.

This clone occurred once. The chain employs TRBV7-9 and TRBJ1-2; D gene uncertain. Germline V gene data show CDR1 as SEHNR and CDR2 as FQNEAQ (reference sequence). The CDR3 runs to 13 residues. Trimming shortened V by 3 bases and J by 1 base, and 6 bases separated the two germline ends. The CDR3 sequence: CASSFLNNYGYTF. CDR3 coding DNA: TGTGCCAGCAGCTTTCTTAATAACTATGGCTACACCTTC.